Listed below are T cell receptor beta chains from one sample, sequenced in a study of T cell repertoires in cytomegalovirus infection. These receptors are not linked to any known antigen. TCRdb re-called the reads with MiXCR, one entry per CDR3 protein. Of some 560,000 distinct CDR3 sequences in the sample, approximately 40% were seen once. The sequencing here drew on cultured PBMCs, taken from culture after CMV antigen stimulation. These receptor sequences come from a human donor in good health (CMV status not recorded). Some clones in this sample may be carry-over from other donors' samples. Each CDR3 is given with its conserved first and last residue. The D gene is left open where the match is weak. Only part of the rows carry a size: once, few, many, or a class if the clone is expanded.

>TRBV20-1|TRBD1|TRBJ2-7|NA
CSAREGTATYEQYF
TGCAGTGCTAGAGAAGGGACAGCTACCTACGAGCAGTACTTC
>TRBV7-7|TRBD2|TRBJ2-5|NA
CASSLNRLAGEETQYF
TGTGCCAGCAGTTTAAACCGACTAGCGGGTGAAGAGACCCAGTACTTC
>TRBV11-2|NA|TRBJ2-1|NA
CASSLGPQQTYNEQFF
TGTGCCAGCAGCTTAGGGCCCCAACAAACCTACAATGAGCAGTTCTTC
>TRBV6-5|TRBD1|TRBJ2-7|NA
CASSYAYRSGTDIAEQYF
TGTGCCAGCAGTTACGCCTATCGCTCCGGGACAGATATCGCCGAGCAGTACTTC
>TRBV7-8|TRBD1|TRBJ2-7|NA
CASSRDRVGLYEQYF
TGTGCCAGCAGCCGAGACAGGGTAGGATTGTACGAGCAGTACTTC
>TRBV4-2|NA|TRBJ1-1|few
CASSQGPYTEAFF
TGTGCCAGCAGCCAAGGACCTTACACTGAAGCTTTCTTT
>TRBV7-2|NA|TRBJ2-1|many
CASSLALGGIALGFF
TGTGCCAGCAGCTTAGCGCTAGGGGGGATCGCGCTGGGGTTCTTC
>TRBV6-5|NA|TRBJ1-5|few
CASSVLGGQPQHF
TGTGCCAGCAGTGTGCTGGGGGGGCAGCCCCAGCATTTT
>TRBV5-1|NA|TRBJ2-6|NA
CASTSRGTASGANVLTF
TGCGCCAGCACCTCGAGGGGTACCGCCTCTGGGGCCAACGTCCTGACTTTC
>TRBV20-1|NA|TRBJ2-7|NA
CSAIPWGTDEQYF
TGCAGTGCTATTCCTTGGGGGACCGACGAGCAGTACTTC
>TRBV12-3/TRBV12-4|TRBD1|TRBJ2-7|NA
CTSSLRQGKQYF
TGTACCAGCAGTTTGAGACAGGGGAAGCAGTACTTC
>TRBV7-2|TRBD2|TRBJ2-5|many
CASSPRLAGPQETQYF
TGTGCCAGCAGCCCCAGACTAGCGGGGCCACAAGAGACCCAGTACTTC
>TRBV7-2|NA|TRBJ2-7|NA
CASSQSGDSYEQYF
TGTGCCAGCAGCCAATCGGGGGACTCCTACGAGCAGTACTTC
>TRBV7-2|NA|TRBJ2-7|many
CASSLAHSSYEQYF
TGTGCCAGCAGCTTAGCGCACAGCTCCTACGAGCAGTACTTC
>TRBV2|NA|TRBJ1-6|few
CASSVRTNYSPLHF
TGTGCCAGCAGTGTGCGGACAAATTATTCACCCCTCCACTTT
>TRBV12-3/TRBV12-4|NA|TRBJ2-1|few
CASRGTEDEQFF
TGTGCCAGCAGAGGGACCGAAGATGAGCAGTTCTTC
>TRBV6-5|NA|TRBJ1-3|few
CASSERRLNTIYF
TGTGCCAGCAGTGAACGCAGGTTGAACACCATATATTTT
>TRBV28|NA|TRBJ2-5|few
CASRDSLRETQYF
TGTGCCAGCAGAGACAGTCTCCGGGAGACCCAGTACTTC
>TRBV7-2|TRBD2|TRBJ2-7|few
CASSFALSGKGEQYF
TGTGCCAGCAGTTTCGCCTTAAGCGGGAAAGGCGAGCAGTACTTC
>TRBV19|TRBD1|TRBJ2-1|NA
CASRNRDRAGDNEQFF
TGTGCCAGTAGGAACCGGGACAGGGCGGGAGACAATGAGCAGTTCTTC
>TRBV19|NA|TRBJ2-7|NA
CASSIGVGRGVWEQYF
TGTGCCAGTAGTATAGGAGTCGGCAGGGGGGTATGGGAGCAGTACTTC
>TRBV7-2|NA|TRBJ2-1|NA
CASSLERGGEQFF
TGTGCCAGCAGCTTAGAGAGGGGGGGCGAGCAGTTCTTC
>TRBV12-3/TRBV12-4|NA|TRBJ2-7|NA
CASSYPGTTQYF
TGTGCCAGCAGTTACCCCGGGACCACGCAGTACTTC
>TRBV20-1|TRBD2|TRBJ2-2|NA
CSARGAGPGELFF
TGCAGTGCTAGAGGAGCGGGGCCCGGGGAGCTGTTTTTT
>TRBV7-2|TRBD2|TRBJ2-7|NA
CASSPNRAGGSSYEQYF
TGTGCCAGCAGCCCAAATCGAGCGGGAGGAAGCTCCTACGAGCAGTACTTC
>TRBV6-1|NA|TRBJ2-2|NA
CASSDSYTGELFLFRELFF
TGTGCCAGCAGTGATTCGTACACCGGGGAGCTGTTTTTATTTAGGGAGCTGTTTTTT
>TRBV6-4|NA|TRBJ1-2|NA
CASSDGGEGYCYGYTF
TGTGCCAGCAGTGATGGGGGGGAGGGGTATTGCTATGGCTACACCTTC
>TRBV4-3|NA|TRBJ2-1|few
CASSQGRDNEQFF
TGCGCCAGCAGCCAAGGGAGGGACAATGAGCAGTTCTTC
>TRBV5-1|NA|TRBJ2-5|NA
CASSLGGPRGQETQYF
TGCGCCAGCAGCTTGGGGGGGCCCCGAGGACAAGAGACCCAGTACTTC
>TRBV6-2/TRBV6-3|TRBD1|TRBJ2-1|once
CASSPPGGQGVVEQFF
TGTGCCAGCAGCCCCCCGGGGGGACAGGGGGTTGTTGAGCAGTTCTTC
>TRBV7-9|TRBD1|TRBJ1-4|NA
CASSPDRGLLEKLFF
TGTGCCAGCAGCCCGGACAGGGGGCTACTGGAAAAACTGTTTTTT
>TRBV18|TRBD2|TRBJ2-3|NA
CASSPPRGADTQYF
TGTGCCAGCTCACCACCGCGGGGGGCAGATACGCAGTATTTT
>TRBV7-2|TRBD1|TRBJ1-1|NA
CASSSTQGVSTEAFF
TGTGCCAGCAGCTCAACACAGGGGGTTTCCACTGAAGCTTTCTTT
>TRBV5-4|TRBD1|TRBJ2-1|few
CASSLGGLGTATYNEQFF
TGTGCCAGCAGCTTAGGGGGTCTCGGGACAGCTACCTACAATGAGCAGTTCTTC
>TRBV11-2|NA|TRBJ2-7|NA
CASSRGSSSYEQYF
TGTGCCAGCAGCCGTGGGAGCAGCTCCTACGAGCAGTACTTC
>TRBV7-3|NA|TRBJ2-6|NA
CASSLTFGANVLTF
TGTGCCAGCAGCTTGACTTTTGGGGCCAACGTCCTGACTTTC
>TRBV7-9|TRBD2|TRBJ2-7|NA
CASSLEVAGAYEQYF
TGTGCCAGCAGCTTAGAGGTGGCGGGGGCCTACGAGCAGTACTTC